The T cell receptor (beta chain) under discussion was sequenced for a study of blood T cell repertoires in COVID-19. Whole-study context: Donors in the United States, Italy and Spain gave samples during acute or convalescent COVID-19. T cells, B-cell-depleted T cells, or PBMCs supplied cDNA or gDNA.

CDR3 length: 11 amino acids. Deletions cut 5 bases from V and 5 bases from J, with 6 bases between. Germline V gene data show CDR1 as LGHDT and CDR2 as YNNKEL (reference sequence). Some clones are missing from TCRdb's copy, which holds only in-frame ones; the method was immunoSEQ multiplex PCR. The table shows around 190,000 clones, with around 76% occurring only once. Participants, 18 to 89 years old, spanned some 23 US areas. Cohorts were determined from participant-reported clinical history. The V call is TRBV3-1 (or the pseudogene TRBV3-2), the J call TRBJ1-2; D gene unclear. The sequenced sample consisted of PBMCs or T cells enriched from blood (not recorded which). This sequence originates from a woman in her fifties or sixties with acute COVID-19. As DNA, the CDR3 is TGTGCCAGCAGCAGGGAGTATGGCTACACCTTC. Encoded protein: CASSREYGYTF.